This T cell receptor beta chain appears in the sequencing data of a study of shared clonotypes between healthy human individuals. Whole-study context: CD8 memory received one plate per donor, CD8 naive two, CD4 memory three and CD4 naive three.

Produced via immunoSEQ multiplex PCR; TCRdb's table is partial and in-frame only. The sample records 850,000 to 1,200,000 clones, about 77% being singletons. Trimming took 1 base from V and 8 from J, leaving 5 bases between them. This CDR3 region has 11 residues. Germline CDR1 and CDR2: DFQATT and SNEGSKA (reference sequence). The sequence derives from a man aged 18 to 30 in good health. Specimen: memory CD4+ T cells sorted from blood. Subset given: CD45RA-negative fraction. The rearrangement joins TRBV20-1 to TRBJ2-2; no clear D gene. Here the CDR3 reads CSARGGGELFF. CDR3 sequence (DNA): TGCAGTGCTAGAGGTGGAGGGGAGCTGTTTTTT.